The 10 T cell receptor beta chains below come from one sample, sequenced in a study of CD8 T cells in ankylosing spondylitis. TCRdb called the 5' RACE reads again in MiXCR, with one record for every CDR3 protein. The sample contains approximately 100,000 distinct CDR3 sequences, less than 25% of which appear only once. Input material: synovial fluid, either unsorted or a sorted T cell fraction (not recorded which). The receptor source for this set is a male donor with ankylosing spondylitis.

This clonotype appeared a few times. The chain combines TRBV2 with TRBJ2-7, with D hard to call. Trimming removed 4 bases from V and 6 bases from J, with 16 bases in between. CDR3 size: 14 residues. The germline V gene encodes CDR1 SNHLY and CDR2 FYNNEI. CDR3 loop: CASSVSQEVGEQYV. The DNA for the CDR3 is TGTGCCAGCAGTGTTTCCCAGGAAGTAGGCGAGCAGTACGTC.

This clonotype showed up just a few times. V is TRBV11-3 and J is TRBJ2-1; 8 positions match TRBD2. After removal of 2 bases from V and 10 bases from J, the junction contained 10 bases not matched to a gene. CDR3 size: 15 residues. Germline CDR1 and CDR2: SGHNT and YENEEA. DNA of the CDR3: TGTGCCAGCAGCTTAAGGCCGAGTGGCGGGAGGGAGCAGTTCTTC. Translating it yields CASSLRPSGGREQFF. The variable domain in full, with the rest retrieved from reference TRBV11-3 and TRBJ2-1, is EAGVVQSPRYKIIEKKQPVAFWCNPISGHNTLYWYLQNLGQGPELLIRYENEEAVDDSQLPKDRFSAERLKGVDSTLKIQPAELGDSAVYLCASSLRPSGGREQFFGPGTRLTVL.

This chain connects TRBV11-2 to TRBJ2-2; no clear D. The germline V gene encodes CDR1 SGHAT and CDR2 FQNNGV. The CDR3 extends over 15 amino acids. With 3 bases removed from V and 0 bases from J, the gap between germline ends came to 8 bases. CDR3 amino acids: CASSFLGTNTGELFF. The CDR3 nucleotides read TGTGCCAGCAGCTTCCTGGGTACGAACACCGGGGAGCTGTTTTTT.

This clonotype occurred once. The chain combines TRBV7-9 with TRBJ1-1; D is undetermined. Germline V gene lookup returns CDR1 SEHNR and CDR2 FQNEAQ (reference sequence). This CDR3 has 13 residues. The V gene lost 4 bases and the J gene lost 6 bases, with 12 bases spanning the gap. CDR3 nucleotides: TGTGCCAGCAGCTGGGGTGCTTGGGCTGAAGCTTTCTTT. Translated: CASSWGAWAEAFF.

The chain combines TRBV30 with TRBJ2-1; 9 bases fit TRBD2. This CDR3 has 14 residues. V gave up 0 bases and J gave up 11 bases; unmatched junction bases: 8. CDR1 GTSNPN and CDR2 SVGIG come from the germline V gene (reference sequence). The CDR3 protein is CAWSVSGAGGQQFF. CDR3 DNA sequence: TGTGCCTGGAGTGTAAGTGGTGCGGGAGGGCAGCAGTTCTTC.

This sequence joins TRBV10-2 and TRBJ2-1; D gene ambiguous. V lost 6 bases and J lost 7, with 19 bases in between. Germline V CDR1 and CDR2: WSHSY, SAAADI. The CDR3 is 15 amino acids. CDR3 nucleotide sequence: TGCGCCAGCAGAAAGGGTGAGACGGATGGTAATGAGCAGTTCTTC. This codes for CASRKGETDGNEQFF.

This clonotype was detected ten times or more. The genes are TRBV7-8 and TRBJ2-1; 8 bases are shared with TRBD2. J lost 5 bases, V lost 5 bases, and 11 bases had no gene match. The CDR3 runs to 16 residues. CDR1 is SGHVS and CDR2 is FQNEAQ in the germline V gene. The CDR3 DNA reads TGTGCCAGCAGCGAGTGGGGGACTAGATTCGACAATGAGCAGTTCTTC. Translating gives CASSEWGTRFDNEQFF.

DNA for the CDR3: TGTGCCACCAGTGATTTTGGTCGACTATACAATGAGCAGTTCTTC. This encodes CATSDFGRLYNEQFF. This chain connects TRBV24-1 to TRBJ2-1; D is possibly TRBD2 (5 bases). Germline CDR1 reads KGHDR; CDR2 reads SFDVKD. V dropped 1 base and J dropped 4 bases, with 10 bases sitting between them. The CDR3 runs 15 residues.

The sample holds a few counts of this clonotype. The rearrangement links TRBV12-3 or TRBV12-4 to TRBJ2-3, with unresolved D. The V gene lost 6 bases and the J gene lost 5 bases, with 12 bases spanning the gap. The CDR3 spans 13 residues. CDR3 coding DNA: TGTGCCAGCAGCTTGGTCTGGGGAGATACGCAGTATTTT. This encodes CASSLVWGDTQYF.

A few counts support this clonotype. The chain joins TRBV12-3 or TRBV12-4 to TRBJ2-5; D is uncertain. The V end was cut by 2 bases, the J end by 0 bases, with 7 bases between. The CDR3 covers 14 residues. The CDR3 DNA sequence: TGTGCCAGCAGTTTAATGGGAAACCAAGAGACCCAGTACTTC. Protein sequence: CASSLMGNQETQYF.